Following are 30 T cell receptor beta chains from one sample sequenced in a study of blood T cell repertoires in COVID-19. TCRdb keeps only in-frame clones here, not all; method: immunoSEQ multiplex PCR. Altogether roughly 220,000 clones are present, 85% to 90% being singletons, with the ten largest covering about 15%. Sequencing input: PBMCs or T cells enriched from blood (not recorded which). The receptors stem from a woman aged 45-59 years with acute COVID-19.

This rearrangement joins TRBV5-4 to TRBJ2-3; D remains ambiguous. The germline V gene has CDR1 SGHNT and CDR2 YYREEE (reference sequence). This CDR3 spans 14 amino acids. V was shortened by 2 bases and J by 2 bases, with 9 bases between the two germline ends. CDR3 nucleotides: TGTGCCAGCAGCTTTAACAGTTACACAGATACGCAGTATTTT. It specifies CASSFNSYTDTQYF.

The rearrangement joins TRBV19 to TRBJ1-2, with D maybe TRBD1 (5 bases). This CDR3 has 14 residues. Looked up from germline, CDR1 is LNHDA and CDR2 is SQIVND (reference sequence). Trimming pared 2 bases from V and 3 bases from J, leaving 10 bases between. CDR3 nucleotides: TGTGCCAGTAGTATACCCGACAGCTACTATGGCTACACCTTC. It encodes CASSIPDSYYGYTF.

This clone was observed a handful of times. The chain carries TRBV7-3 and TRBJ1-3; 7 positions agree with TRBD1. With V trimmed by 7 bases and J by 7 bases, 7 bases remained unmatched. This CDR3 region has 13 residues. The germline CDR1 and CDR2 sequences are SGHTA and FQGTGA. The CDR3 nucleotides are TGTGCCAGCACACAGGGGTTAGGGAACACCATATATTTT. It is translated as CASTQGLGNTIYF.

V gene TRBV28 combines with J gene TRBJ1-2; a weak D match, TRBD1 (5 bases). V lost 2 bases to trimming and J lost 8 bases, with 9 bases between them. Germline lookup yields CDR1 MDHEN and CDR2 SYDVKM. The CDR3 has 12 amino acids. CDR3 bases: TGTGCCAGCAGTTTACTGGACAACGGCTACACCTTC. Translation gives CASSLLDNGYTF.

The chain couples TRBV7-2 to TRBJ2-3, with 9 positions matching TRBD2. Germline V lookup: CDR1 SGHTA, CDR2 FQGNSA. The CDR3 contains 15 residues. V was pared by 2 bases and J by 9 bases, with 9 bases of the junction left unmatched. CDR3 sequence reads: CASSLIIAGDGTQYF. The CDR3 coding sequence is TGTGCCAGCAGCTTAATTATAGCGGGAGATGGAACGCAGTATTTT.

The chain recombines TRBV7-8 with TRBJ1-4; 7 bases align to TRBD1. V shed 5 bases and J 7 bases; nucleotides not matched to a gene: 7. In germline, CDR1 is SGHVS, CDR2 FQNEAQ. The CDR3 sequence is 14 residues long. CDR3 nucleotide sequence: TGTGCCAGCAGCCTCCCGGGACAGCTTGAAAAACTGTTTTTT. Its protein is CASSLPGQLEKLFF.

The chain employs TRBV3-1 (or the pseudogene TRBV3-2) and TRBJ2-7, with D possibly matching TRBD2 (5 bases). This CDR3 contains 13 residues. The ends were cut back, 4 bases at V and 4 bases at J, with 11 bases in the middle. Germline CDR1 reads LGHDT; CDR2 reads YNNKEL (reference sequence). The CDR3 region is CASSRSLAYEQYF. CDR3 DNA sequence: TGTGCCAGCAGCCGGTCTCTAGCATACGAGCAGTACTTC.

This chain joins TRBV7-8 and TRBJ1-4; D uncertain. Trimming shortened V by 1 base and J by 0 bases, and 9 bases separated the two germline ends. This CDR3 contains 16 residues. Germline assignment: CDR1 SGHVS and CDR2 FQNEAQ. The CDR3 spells CASSLVRIATNEKLFF. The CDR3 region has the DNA TGTGCCAGCAGCTTAGTGAGAATTGCAACTAATGAAAAACTGTTTTTT.

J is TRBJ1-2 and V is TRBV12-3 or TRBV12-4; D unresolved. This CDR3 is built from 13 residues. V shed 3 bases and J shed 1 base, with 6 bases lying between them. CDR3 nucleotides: TGTGCCAGCAGTTTCCAGGATAACTATGGCTACACCTTC. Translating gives CASSFQDNYGYTF.

DNA of the CDR3: TGTGCCAGCAGAGTCCAGGGGATCAACGAGCAGTACTTC. This encodes CASRVQGINEQYF. J is TRBJ2-7 and V is TRBV2, with D maybe TRBD1 (6 bases). The CDR3 sequence is 13 residues long. The ends were cut back, 6 bases at V and 5 bases at J, with 14 bases in the middle. Germline assignment: CDR1 SNHLY and CDR2 FYNNEI.

The CDR3 loop is CASSQPDRGQGNTEAFF. The CDR3 nucleotides are TGTGCCAGCAGTCAGCCCGACCGGGGACAGGGGAACACTGAAGCTTTCTTT. The chain employs TRBV16 and TRBJ1-1; TRBD1 agrees at 9 bases. The germline gives CDR1 KGHSY, CDR2 FQNENV. This CDR3 has 17 amino acids. V dropped 6 bases and J dropped 1; count of bases not matched to a gene: 12. The variable domain in full, with the rest retrieved from reference TRBV16 and TRBJ1-1, is GEEVAQTPKHLVRGEGQKAKLYCAPIKGHSYVFWYQQVLKNEFKFLISFQNENVFDETGMPKERFSAKCLPNSPCSLEIQATKLEDSAVYFCASSQPDRGQGNTEAFFGQGTRLTVV.

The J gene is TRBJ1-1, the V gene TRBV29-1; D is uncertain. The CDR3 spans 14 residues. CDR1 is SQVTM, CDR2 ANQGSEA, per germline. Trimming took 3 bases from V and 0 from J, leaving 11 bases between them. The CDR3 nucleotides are TGCAGCGTTGATAAAGAGAGGTTGAACACTGAAGCTTTCTTT. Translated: CSVDKERLNTEAFF.

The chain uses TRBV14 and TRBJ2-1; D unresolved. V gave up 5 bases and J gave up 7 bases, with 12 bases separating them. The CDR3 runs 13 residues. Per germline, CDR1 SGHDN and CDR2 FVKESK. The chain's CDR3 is CASSARPINEQFF. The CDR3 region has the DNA TGTGCCAGCAGCGCCCGTCCTATAAATGAGCAGTTCTTC. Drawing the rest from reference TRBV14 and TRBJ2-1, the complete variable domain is EAGVTQFPSHSVIEKGQTVTLRCDPISGHDNLYWYRRVMGKEIKFLLHFVKESKQDESGMPNNRFLAERTGGTYSTLKVQPAELEDSGVYFCASSARPINEQFFGPGTRLTVL.

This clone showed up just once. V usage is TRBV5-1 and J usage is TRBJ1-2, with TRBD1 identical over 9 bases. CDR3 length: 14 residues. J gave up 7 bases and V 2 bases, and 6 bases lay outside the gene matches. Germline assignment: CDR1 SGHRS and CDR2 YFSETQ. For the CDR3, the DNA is TGCGCCAGCAGCTTCTTACAGGGGGCTTCTGGCTACACCTTC. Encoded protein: CASSFLQGASGYTF.

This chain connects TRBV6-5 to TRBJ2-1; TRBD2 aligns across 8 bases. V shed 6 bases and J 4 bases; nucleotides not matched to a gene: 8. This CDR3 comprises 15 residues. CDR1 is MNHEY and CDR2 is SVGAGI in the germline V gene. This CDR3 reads CASSPPAGGYNEQFF. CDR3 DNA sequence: TGTGCCAGCAGCCCCCCGGCGGGGGGATACAATGAGCAGTTCTTC.

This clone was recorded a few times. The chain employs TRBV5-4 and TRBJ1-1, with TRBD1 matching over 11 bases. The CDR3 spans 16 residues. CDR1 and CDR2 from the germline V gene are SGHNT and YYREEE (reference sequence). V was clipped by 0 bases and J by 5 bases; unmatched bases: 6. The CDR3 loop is CASSLDLGQGGTEAFF. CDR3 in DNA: TGTGCCAGCAGCTTGGATCTGGGACAGGGGGGGACTGAAGCTTTCTTT.

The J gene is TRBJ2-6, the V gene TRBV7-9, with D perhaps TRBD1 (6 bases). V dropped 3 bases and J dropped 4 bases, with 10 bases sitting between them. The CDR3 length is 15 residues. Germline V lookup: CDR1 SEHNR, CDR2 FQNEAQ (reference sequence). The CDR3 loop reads CASSLGAHGANVLTF. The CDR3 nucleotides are TGTGCCAGCAGCTTGGGGGCGCACGGGGCCAACGTCCTGACTTTC. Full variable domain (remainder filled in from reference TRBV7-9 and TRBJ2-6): DTGVSQNPRHKITKRGQNVTFRCDPISEHNRLYWYRQTLGQGPEFLTYFQNEAQLEKSRLLSDRFSAERPKGSFSTLEIQRTEQGDSAMYLCASSLGAHGANVLTFGAGSRLTVL.

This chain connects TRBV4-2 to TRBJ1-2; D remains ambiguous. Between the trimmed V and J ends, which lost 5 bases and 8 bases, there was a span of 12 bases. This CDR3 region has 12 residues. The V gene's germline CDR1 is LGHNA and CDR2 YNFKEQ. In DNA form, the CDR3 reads TGTGCCAGCAGCACCGGTGCTCGCGGCTACACCTTC. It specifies CASSTGARGYTF.

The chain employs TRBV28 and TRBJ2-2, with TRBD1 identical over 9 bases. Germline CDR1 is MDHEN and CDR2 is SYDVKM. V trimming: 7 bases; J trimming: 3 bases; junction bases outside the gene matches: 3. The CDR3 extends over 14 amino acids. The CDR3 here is CASTGTGHTGELFF. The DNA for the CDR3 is TGTGCCAGCACAGGGACAGGGCACACCGGGGAGCTGTTTTTT.

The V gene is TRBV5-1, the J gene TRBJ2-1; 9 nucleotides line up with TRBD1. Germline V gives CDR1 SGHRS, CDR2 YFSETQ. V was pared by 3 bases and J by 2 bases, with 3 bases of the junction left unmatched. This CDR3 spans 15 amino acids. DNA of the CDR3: TGCGCCAGCAGCTCGGACAGGGGAACCTACAATGAGCAGTTCTTC. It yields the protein CASSSDRGTYNEQFF.

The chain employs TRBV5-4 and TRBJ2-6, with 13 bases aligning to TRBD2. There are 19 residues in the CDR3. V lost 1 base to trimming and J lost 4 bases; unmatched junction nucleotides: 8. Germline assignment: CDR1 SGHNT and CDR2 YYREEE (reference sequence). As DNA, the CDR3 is TGTGCCAGCAGCTTGTCTTGGACTAGCGGGAGTACAGGGGCCAACGTCCTGACTTTC. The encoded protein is CASSLSWTSGSTGANVLTF.

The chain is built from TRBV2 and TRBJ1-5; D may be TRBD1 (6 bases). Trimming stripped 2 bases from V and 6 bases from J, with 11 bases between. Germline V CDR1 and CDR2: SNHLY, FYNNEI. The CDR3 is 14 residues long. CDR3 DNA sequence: TGTGCCAGCAGTGAAAACAGGGTAGGTCAGCCCCAGCATTTT. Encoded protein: CASSENRVGQPQHF.

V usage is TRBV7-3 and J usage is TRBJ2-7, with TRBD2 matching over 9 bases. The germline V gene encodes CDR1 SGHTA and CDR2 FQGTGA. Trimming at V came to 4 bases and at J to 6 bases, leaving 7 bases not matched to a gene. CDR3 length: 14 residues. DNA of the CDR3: TGTGCCAGCAGCTACAGTAGCGGGAGTCCCGAGCAGTACTTC. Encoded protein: CASSYSSGSPEQYF.

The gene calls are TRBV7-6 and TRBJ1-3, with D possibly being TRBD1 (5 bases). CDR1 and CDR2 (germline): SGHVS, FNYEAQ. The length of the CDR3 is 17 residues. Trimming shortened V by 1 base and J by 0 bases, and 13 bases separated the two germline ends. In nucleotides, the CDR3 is TGTGCCAGCAGCTTAGGCCCACGGGGACTCTCTGGAAACACCATATATTTT. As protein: CASSLGPRGLSGNTIYF.

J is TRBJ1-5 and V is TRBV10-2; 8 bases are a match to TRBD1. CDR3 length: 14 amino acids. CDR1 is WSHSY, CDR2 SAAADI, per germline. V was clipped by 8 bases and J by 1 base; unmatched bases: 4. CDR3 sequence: CASCGQGSNQPQHF. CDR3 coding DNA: TGCGCCAGCTGTGGACAGGGCAGCAATCAGCCCCAGCATTTT.

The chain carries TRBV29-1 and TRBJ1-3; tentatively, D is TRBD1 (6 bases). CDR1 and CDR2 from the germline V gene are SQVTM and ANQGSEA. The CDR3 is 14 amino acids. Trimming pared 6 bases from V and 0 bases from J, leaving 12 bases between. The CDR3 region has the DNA TGCAGCGTAGAGGACAGTTACTCTGGAAACACCATATATTTT. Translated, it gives CSVEDSYSGNTIYF. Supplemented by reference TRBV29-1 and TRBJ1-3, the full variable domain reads SAVISQKPSRDICQRGTSLTIQCQVDSQVTMMFWYRQQPGQSLTLIATANQGSEATYESGFVIDKFPISRPNLTFSTLTVSNMSPEDSSIYLCSVEDSYSGNTIYFGEGSWLTVV.

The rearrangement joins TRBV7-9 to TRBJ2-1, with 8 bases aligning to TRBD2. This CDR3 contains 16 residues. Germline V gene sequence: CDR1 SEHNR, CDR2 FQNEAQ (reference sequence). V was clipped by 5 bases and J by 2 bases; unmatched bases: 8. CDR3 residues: CASSDSGTRPYNEQFF. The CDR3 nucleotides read TGTGCCAGCAGCGATTCCGGGACTAGACCCTACAATGAGCAGTTCTTC.

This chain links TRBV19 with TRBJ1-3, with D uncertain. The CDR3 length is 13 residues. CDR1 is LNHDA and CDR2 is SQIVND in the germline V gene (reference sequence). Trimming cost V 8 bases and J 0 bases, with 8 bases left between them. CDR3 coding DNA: TGTGCCAGTCGATATAGCTCTGGAAACACCATATATTTT. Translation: CASRYSSGNTIYF.

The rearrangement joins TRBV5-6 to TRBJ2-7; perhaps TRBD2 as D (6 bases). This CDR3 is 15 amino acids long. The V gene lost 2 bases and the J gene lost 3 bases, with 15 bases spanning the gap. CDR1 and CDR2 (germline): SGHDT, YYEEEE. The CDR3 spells CASSLAGSRGYEQYF. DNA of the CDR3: TGTGCCAGCAGCTTAGCGGGCTCCCGGGGCTACGAGCAGTACTTC.

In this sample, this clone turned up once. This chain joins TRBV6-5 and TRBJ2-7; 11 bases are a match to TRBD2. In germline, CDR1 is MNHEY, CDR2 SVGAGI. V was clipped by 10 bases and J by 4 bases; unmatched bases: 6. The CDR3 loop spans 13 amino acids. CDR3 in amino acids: CATSGTSGYEQYF. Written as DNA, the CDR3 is TGTGCCACCTCCGGGACTAGCGGTTACGAGCAGTACTTC.